The 22 T cell receptor beta chains below all came from one sample that was sequenced in a study of shared clonotypes between healthy human individuals. Sequenced by immunoSEQ multiplex PCR; TCRdb stores in-frame clones only, minus some. Of about 1.1 million clones in the sample, around 78% were seen once. Sequencing was done on a sample of memory CD4+ T cells from PBMCs. This sample's subset: CD45RA-negative fraction. Receptor source: a man between 18 and 35 years old in good health. Some clones in this sample may be carry-over from other donors' samples.

This clone was recorded only once. This chain connects TRBV10-3 to TRBJ2-7; TRBD2 agrees at 7 bases. J was trimmed by 2 bases and V by 2 bases; bases with no gene match: 3. This CDR3 spans 14 amino acids. Germline lookup yields CDR1 ENHRY and CDR2 SYGVKD. The CDR3 DNA reads as TGTGCCATCAGTGAGAGCGGGACCGCCTACGAGCAGTACTTC. Encoded protein: CAISESGTAYEQYF.

The chain has TRBV4-1 and TRBJ1-1, with D perhaps TRBD1 (6 bases). Germline V gene lookup returns CDR1 MGHRA and CDR2 YSYEKL. The CDR3 is 14 amino acids. Deletions cut 3 bases from V and 5 bases from J, with 13 bases between. The CDR3 region is CASSQTTGRTEAFF. The CDR3 DNA is TGCGCCAGCAGCCAGACGACAGGACGTACTGAAGCTTTCTTT.

The CDR3 DNA reads TGTGCCAGCGGACGGCGGATAGGGGAGCTGTTTTTT. As protein: CASGRRIGELFF. The chain employs TRBV2 and TRBJ2-2, with D unclear. Looked up from germline, CDR1 is SNHLY and CDR2 is FYNNEI. The CDR3 extends over 12 amino acids. The germline V and J ends were trimmed by 8 bases and 8 bases, with 12 bases remaining between them.

V is TRBV28 and J is TRBJ2-5; 11 positions match TRBD2. Losses at the gene ends were 6 bases for V and 1 base for J; bases not matched to a gene: 19. Germline V gene lookup returns CDR1 MDHEN and CDR2 SYDVKM. CDR3 length: 20 residues. CDR3 bases: TGTGCCAGCAGGCGGTCCGGGACTAGCGGTACCACAAGACCCCAAGAGACCCAGTACTTC. This encodes CASRRSGTSGTTRPQETQYF.

The chain joins TRBV28 to TRBJ2-4; D is unclear. The CDR3 runs 18 residues. Germline-derived CDR1 and CDR2 are MDHEN and SYDVKM. V was clipped by 5 bases and J by 0 bases, with 20 bases between them. Here the CDR3 DNA reads TGTGCCAGCAGTCCTACCCATTTCCGAGAGTTAGCCAAAAACATTCAGTACTTC. It encodes CASSPTHFRELAKNIQYF.

This clone has a single count. This rearrangement joins TRBV5-1 to TRBJ2-1; D assignment may be TRBD1 or TRBD2 (5 bases each). The ends were cut back, 7 bases at V and 6 bases at J, with 8 bases in the middle. Per the germline V gene, CDR1 is SGHRS and CDR2 is YFSETQ. CDR3 length equals 11 residues. The CDR3: CASEGFNEQFF. The CDR3 DNA is TGCGCCAGCGAGGGGTTCAATGAGCAGTTCTTC. Together with reference TRBV5-1 and TRBJ2-1, the CDR3 gives the full variable domain: KAGVTQTPRYLIKTRGQQVTLSCSPISGHRSVSWYQQTPGQGLQFLFEYFSETQRNKGNFPGRFSGRQFSNSRSEMNVSTLELGDSALYLCASEGFNEQFFGPGTRLTVL.

With regard to this clone: The identical CDR3 is also encoded by other nucleotide sequences in the sample. This chain links TRBV7-9 with TRBJ1-5, with TRBD1 matching over 8 bases. This CDR3 contains 13 residues. V dropped 4 bases and J dropped 6; count of bases not matched to a gene: 2. CDR1 is SEHNR, CDR2 FQNEAQ, per germline (reference sequence). CDR3 sequence reads: CASSSQGGQPQHF. CDR3 nucleotides: TGTGCCAGCAGCTCACAGGGGGGTCAGCCCCAGCATTTT.

This clone was seen once. The genes are TRBV25-1 and TRBJ2-5; TRBD1 matches at 10 bases. The CDR3 spans 15 residues. V gave up 5 bases and J gave up 3 bases; unmatched junction bases: 6. Germline CDR1 MGHDK, CDR2 SYGVNS. The CDR3 loop is CASSRDRGREETQYF. In nucleotides, the CDR3 is TGTGCCAGCAGTAGGGACAGGGGTCGAGAAGAGACCCAGTACTTC. The entire variable domain, with the rest obtained from reference TRBV25-1 and TRBJ2-5, is as follows: EADIYQTPRYLVIGTGKKITLECSQTMGHDKMYWYQQDPGMELHLIHYSYGVNSTEKGDLSSESTVSRIRTEHFPLTLESARPSHTSQYLCASSRDRGREETQYFGPGTRLLVL.

The chain links TRBV5-4 to TRBJ2-1; D is ambiguous. The CDR3 is 15 amino acids. Germline CDR1 reads SGHNT; CDR2 reads YYREEE (reference sequence). The germline V and J ends were trimmed by 0 bases and 3 bases, with 10 bases remaining between them. This CDR3 is CASSLDSAVYNEQFF. CDR3 DNA sequence: TGTGCCAGCAGCTTGGACTCTGCGGTCTACAATGAGCAGTTCTTC.

The count of this clone is one. The chain combines TRBV7-3 with TRBJ2-3; D remains unclear. Germline values: CDR1 SGHTA, CDR2 FQGTGA. Trimming shortened V by 4 bases and J by 0 bases, and 17 bases separated the two germline ends. This CDR3 has 17 amino acids. The CDR3 region is CASSSLGSGLSTDTQYF. The CDR3 DNA sequence: TGTGCCAGCAGCTCCCTCGGGTCCGGGCTGAGCACAGATACGCAGTATTTT.

This sequence joins TRBV18 and TRBJ2-7; possible D gene TRBD2, 6 bases. Trimming removed 3 bases at V and 1 base at J, with 13 bases between. The CDR3 spans 15 residues. Germline CDR1 KGHSH, CDR2 LQKENI. CDR3 sequence reads: CASSPGGAESYEQYF. CDR3 nucleotides: TGTGCCAGCTCACCGGGGGGAGCGGAGTCCTACGAGCAGTACTTC.

The chain is built from TRBV28 and TRBJ1-2; D remains unclear. The V end was cut by 8 bases, the J end by 3 bases, with 19 bases between. CDR1 is MDHEN, CDR2 SYDVKM, per germline. The CDR3 runs to 15 residues. CDR3 in DNA: TGTGCCAGCGTTCCCATCCCCACCTGGGACTATGGCTACACCTTC. It specifies CASVPIPTWDYGYTF.

V is TRBV18 and J is TRBJ2-2; 8 bases fit TRBD2. V shed 2 bases, J shed 8 bases, and the junction held 10 bases outside the gene matches. Germline CDR1 KGHSH, CDR2 LQKENI. This CDR3 is built from 16 residues. The CDR3 here is CASSPIAKREYGELFF. The CDR3 region has the DNA TGTGCCAGCTCACCAATTGCCAAGCGGGAGTATGGGGAGCTGTTTTTT.

The rearrangement links TRBV5-8 to TRBJ2-7; 7 bases are a match to TRBD1. CDR1 and CDR2 (germline): SGHTS, YDEGEE. After removal of 2 bases from V and 5 bases from J, the junction contained 13 bases not matched to a gene. This CDR3 spans 16 amino acids. The CDR3 DNA reads as TGTGCCAGCAGCTTCTTAGGCACAGGGGAGAAGGACGAGCAGTACTTC. Translating gives CASSFLGTGEKDEQYF.

This clone was recorded only once. The genes are TRBV5-1 and TRBJ2-7; D may match TRBD1 or TRBD2 (5 bases each). The CDR3 runs to 17 residues. V was trimmed by 0 bases and J by 0 bases, leaving 16 bases between them. Germline CDR1 is SGHRS and CDR2 is YFSETQ. The CDR3: CASSLGLGDPSSYEQYF. CDR3 DNA: TGCGCCAGCAGCTTGGGTTTGGGGGACCCGAGCTCCTACGAGCAGTACTTC.

The V gene is TRBV29-1, the J gene TRBJ1-1; TRBD1 is a possible D gene (6 bases). CDR1 is SQVTM and CDR2 is ANQGSEA in the germline V gene. Trimming stripped 7 bases from V and 7 bases from J, with 16 bases between. This CDR3 has 12 residues. The CDR3 loop is CSGSGASLEAFF. DNA for the CDR3: TGCAGCGGATCAGGGGCCTCACTTGAAGCTTTCTTT.

The V call is TRBV18, the J call TRBJ2-4; 7 bases fit TRBD2. This CDR3 is built from 15 residues. Trimming took 6 bases from V and 2 from J; bases not matched to a gene: 7. Germline values: CDR1 KGHSH, CDR2 LQKENI. The CDR3 nucleotides are TGTGCCAGCTCGGAGGGAGGGGCAACCAAAAACATTCAGTACTTC. Protein sequence: CASSEGGATKNIQYF.

J is TRBJ2-7 and V is TRBV4-1; 9 bases are shared with TRBD1. The germline V gene has CDR1 MGHRA and CDR2 YSYEKL. The CDR3 is 13 residues long. Germline trimming cut 3 bases from V and 5 bases from J; bases unmatched to any gene: 2. The CDR3 sequence: CASSQGQGHEQYF. The CDR3 DNA reads TGCGCCAGCAGCCAGGGACAGGGCCACGAGCAGTACTTC.

The chain joins TRBV29-1 to TRBJ1-2, with TRBD1 matching 8 bases. Germline V CDR1 and CDR2: SQVTM, ANQGSEA. The CDR3 totals 12 residues. J gave up 7 bases and V 7 bases, and 8 bases lay outside the gene matches. In DNA, the CDR3 is TGCAGCGCCAACGACAGGGGTGGTGGCTACACCTTC. Translated: CSANDRGGGYTF. Supplemented by reference TRBV29-1 and TRBJ1-2, the full variable domain reads SAVISQKPSRDICQRGTSLTIQCQVDSQVTMMFWYRQQPGQSLTLIATANQGSEATYESGFVIDKFPISRPNLTFSTLTVSNMSPEDSSIYLCSANDRGGGYTFGSGTRLTVV.

This rearrangement joins TRBV13 to TRBJ2-3; 7 positions agree with TRBD1. The CDR3 contains 16 residues. The V gene's germline CDR1 is PRHDT and CDR2 FYEKMQ (reference sequence). Unmatched junction bases numbered 7, after V lost 4 bases and J lost 0 bases. The CDR3 region is CASSSRDSPSTDTQYF. Written as DNA, the CDR3 is TGTGCCAGCAGCTCACGGGACAGCCCTAGCACAGATACGCAGTATTTT.

The chain has TRBV6-6 and TRBJ1-3, with D tentatively TRBD1 (6 bases). V was cut by 6 bases and J by 1 base, with 10 bases left in between. CDR3 length: 14 residues. Per germline, CDR1 MNHNY and CDR2 SVGAGI (reference sequence). The chain's CDR3 is CASRDSYSGNTIYF. In DNA form, the CDR3 reads TGTGCCAGCAGGGACAGTTATTCTGGAAACACCATATATTTT.

This clone was seen a handful of times. This sequence joins TRBV2 and TRBJ1-2, with D perhaps TRBD1 (6 bases). The CDR3 has 13 residues. V was shortened by 7 bases and J by 3 bases, with 12 bases between the two germline ends. Germline CDR1 reads SNHLY; CDR2 reads FYNNEI. The DNA of the CDR3 is TGTGCCAGCAAATTTTCAGGGGACTATGGCTACACCTTC. Its protein is CASKFSGDYGYTF.